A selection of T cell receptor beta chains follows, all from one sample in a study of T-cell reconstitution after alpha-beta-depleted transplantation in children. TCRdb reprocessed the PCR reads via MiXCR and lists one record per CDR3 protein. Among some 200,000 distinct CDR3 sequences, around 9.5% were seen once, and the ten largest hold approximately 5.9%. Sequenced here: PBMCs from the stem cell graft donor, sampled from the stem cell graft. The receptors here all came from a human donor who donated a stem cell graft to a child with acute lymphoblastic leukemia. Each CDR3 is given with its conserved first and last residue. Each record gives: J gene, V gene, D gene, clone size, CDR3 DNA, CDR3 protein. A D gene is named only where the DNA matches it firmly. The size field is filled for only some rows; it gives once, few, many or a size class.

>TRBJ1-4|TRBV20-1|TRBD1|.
TGCAGTGCTGGGGACAGCAGCGAAAAACTGTTTTTT
CSAGDSSEKLFF
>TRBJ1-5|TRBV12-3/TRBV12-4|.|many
TGTGCCAGCAGTTTCCAGGGGACGCGTCAGCCCCAGCATTTT
CASSFQGTRQPQHF
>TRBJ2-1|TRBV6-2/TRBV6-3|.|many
TGTGCCAGCAGACTAGATCGGTACAATGAGCAGTTCTTC
CASRLDRYNEQFF
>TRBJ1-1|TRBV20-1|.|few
TGCAGTGCTAGACAGGGTTGGGACACTGAAGCTTTCTTT
CSARQGWDTEAFF
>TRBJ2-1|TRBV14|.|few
TGTGCCAGCAGCCAGCTGGACATCTACTCCTACAATGAGCAGTTCTTC
CASSQLDIYSYNEQFF
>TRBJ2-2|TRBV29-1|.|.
TGCAGCGTTGATAGGACCGGGGAGCTGTTTTTT
CSVDRTGELFF
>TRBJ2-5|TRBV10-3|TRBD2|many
TGTGCCATCAGGGGACTAGCGGGGGAGACCCAGTACTTC
CAIRGLAGETQYF
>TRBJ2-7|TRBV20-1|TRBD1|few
TGCAGTGCTAGGAGCCCTCTCCGGGACAGGGGCTACGAGCAGTACTTC
CSARSPLRDRGYEQYF
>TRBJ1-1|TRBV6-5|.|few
TGTGCCAGCAGTTACTCTCGGGCTGAAGCTTTCTTT
CASSYSRAEAFF
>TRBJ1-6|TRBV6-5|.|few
TGTGCCAGCAGACTCGAAATTCGGGGAGAGGTTAATTCACCCCTCCACTTT
CASRLEIRGEVNSPLHF
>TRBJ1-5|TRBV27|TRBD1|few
TGTGCCAGCAGTCCCACGCCCGGGACAGGGAATAGCAATCAGCCCCAGCATTTT
CASSPTPGTGNSNQPQHF
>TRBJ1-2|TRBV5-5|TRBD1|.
TGTGCCAGCAGCTTGCAGGGACAGGGGCAAAACTATGGCTACACCTTC
CASSLQGQGQNYGYTF
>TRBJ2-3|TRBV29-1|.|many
TGCAGCGCCCCGTGGCCAATGGGGAAAGATACGCAGTATTTT
CSAPWPMGKDTQYF
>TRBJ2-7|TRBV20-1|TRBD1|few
TGCAGTGCTAGACCCCCGGGACAGGGACCCCACGAGCAGTACTTC
CSARPPGQGPHEQYF
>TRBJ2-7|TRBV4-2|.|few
TGTGCCAGCAGCCTCTGGGGAACTGACTACGAGCAGTACTTC
CASSLWGTDYEQYF
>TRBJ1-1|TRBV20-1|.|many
TGCAGTGCTAGGCAAAGCGGGGTAAACACTGAAGCTTTCTTT
CSARQSGVNTEAFF
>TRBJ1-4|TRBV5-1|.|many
TGCGCCAGCAGCGGCCAGGGTGAGGGGGATGAAAAACTGTTTTTT
CASSGQGEGDEKLFF
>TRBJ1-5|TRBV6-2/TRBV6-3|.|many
TGTGCCAGCAGTTACGTGGGGGATATTAGTCAGCCCCAGCATTTT
CASSYVGDISQPQHF
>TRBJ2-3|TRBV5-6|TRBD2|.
TGTGCCAGCAGCTCTCTAGCGGGGACCACAGATACGCAGTATTTT
CASSSLAGTTDTQYF
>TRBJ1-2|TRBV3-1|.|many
TGTGCCAGCAGCCAATCCGTCAACTATGGCTACACCTTC
CASSQSVNYGYTF
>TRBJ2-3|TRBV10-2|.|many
TGCGCCAGCAAGTGGGCAGGTGGCGGGGGCACAGATACGCAGTATTTT
CASKWAGGGGTDTQYF
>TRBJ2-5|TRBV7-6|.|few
TGTGCCAGCAGCTTATACCGCGGACAAGAGACCCAGTACTTC
CASSLYRGQETQYF
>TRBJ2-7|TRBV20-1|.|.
TGCAGTGCTAGAGGCTTATCAACTGCCTACGAGCAGTACTTC
CSARGLSTAYEQYF
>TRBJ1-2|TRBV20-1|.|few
TGCAGTGCTAGCCCCGGGACATACTATGGCTACACCTTC
CSASPGTYYGYTF
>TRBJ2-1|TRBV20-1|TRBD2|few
TGCAGTGCTAGTCCTATCCTAGCGGGGGCCGACAATGAGCAGTTCTTC
CSASPILAGADNEQFF
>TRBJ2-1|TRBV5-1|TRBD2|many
TGCGCCAGCAGCTTGGCCGGCACTAGCGGGTACAATGAGCAGTTCTTC
CASSLAGTSGYNEQFF
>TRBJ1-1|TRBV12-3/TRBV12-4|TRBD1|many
TGTGCCAGCATCGGACAGGGGACGAACACTGAAGCTTTCTTT
CASIGQGTNTEAFF
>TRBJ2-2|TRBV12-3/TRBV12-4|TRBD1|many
TGTGCCAGCAGTTTAGAAGGACAGGGGTATGGGGTAACCGGGGAGCTGTTTTTT
CASSLEGQGYGVTGELFF
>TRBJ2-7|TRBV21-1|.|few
TGTGCCAGCAGGCCGGGACTCTCGGGCTACGAGCAGTACTTC
CASRPGLSGYEQYF
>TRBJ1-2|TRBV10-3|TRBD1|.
TGTGCCATCAGTGAGTCCGACAGGGGCGGGGGCTACACCTTC
CAISESDRGGGYTF
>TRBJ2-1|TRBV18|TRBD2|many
TGTGCCAGCTCACCACGGGCTAGCGGCGCTAGCTCCTACAATGAGCAGTTCTTC
CASSPRASGASSYNEQFF
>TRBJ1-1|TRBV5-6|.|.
TGTGCCAGCACCTCGGCACCCGGGGGGCGAACTGAAGCTTTCTTT
CASTSAPGGRTEAFF
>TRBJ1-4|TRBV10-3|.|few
TGTGCCATCAGTGGTGCCGGGGGTCGCGGTGAAAAACTGTTTTTT
CAISGAGGRGEKLFF
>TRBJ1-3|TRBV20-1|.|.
TGCAGTGCAAATACTGGAAACACCATATATTTT
CSANTGNTIYF
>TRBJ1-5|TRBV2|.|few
TGTGCCAGCAGCGGCGAGGGGGATACACAGCCCCAGCATTTT
CASSGEGDTQPQHF
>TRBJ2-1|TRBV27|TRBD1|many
TGTGCCAGCTCGCTTGACAGGGGTGGCCTAAATGAGCAGTTCTTC
CASSLDRGGLNEQFF
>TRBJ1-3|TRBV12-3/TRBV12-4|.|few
TGTGCCAGCAGTCTCCCGGTGGGGTTGACGAGAGGAAACACCATATATTTT
CASSLPVGLTRGNTIYF
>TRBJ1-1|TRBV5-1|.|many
TGCGCCAGCAGTTTGGAGGGGTTTGACACTGAAGCTTTCTTT
CASSLEGFDTEAFF
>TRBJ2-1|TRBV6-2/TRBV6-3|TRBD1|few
TGTGCCAGCAGTTACACGGACAGGGTCGATGAGCAGTTCTTC
CASSYTDRVDEQFF
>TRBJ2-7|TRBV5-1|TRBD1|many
TGCGCCAGCAGCCGGGACAGGGGGCACGAGCAGTACTTC
CASSRDRGHEQYF
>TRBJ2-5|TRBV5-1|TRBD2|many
TGCGCCAGCAGCGGCGGGACTAGCGTCGGAGAGACCCAGTACTTC
CASSGGTSVGETQYF
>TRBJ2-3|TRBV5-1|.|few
TGCGCCAGCAGCCTGGGGGCCGGGACCATCATCGATACGCAGTATTTT
CASSLGAGTIIDTQYF
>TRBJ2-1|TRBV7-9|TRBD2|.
TGTGCCAGCAGCACACAAGCGGGGGGGCCTAATGAGCAGTTCTTC
CASSTQAGGPNEQFF
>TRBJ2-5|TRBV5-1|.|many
TGCGCCAGCAGCAGAGGGACGGACGGGGCCTCAGAGACCCAGTACTTC
CASSRGTDGASETQYF
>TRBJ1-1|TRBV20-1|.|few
TGCAGTGCTAGGCACAGGAACACTGAAGCTTTCTTT
CSARHRNTEAFF
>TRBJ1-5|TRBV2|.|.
TGTGCCAGCACCCAGGACGCCAGCAATCAGCCCCAGCATTTT
CASTQDASNQPQHF
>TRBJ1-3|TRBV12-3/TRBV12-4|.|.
TGTGCCAGCAGTCTCGCCCCCACAGGCCACTCTGGAAACACCATATATTTT
CASSLAPTGHSGNTIYF
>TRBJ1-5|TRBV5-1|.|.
TGCGCCAGCAGCTTGGGGGACGTTGGCAATCAGCCCCAGCATTTT
CASSLGDVGNQPQHF
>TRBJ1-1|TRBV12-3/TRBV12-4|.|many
TGTGCCAGCAGGCAAACCGGGCCGATGAACACTGAAGCTTTCTTT
CASRQTGPMNTEAFF
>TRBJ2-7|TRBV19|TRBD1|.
TGTGCCAGTAGTATTAGAGTCTTCTGGGGACAGGGGAACTCCTACGAGCAGTACTTC
CASSIRVFWGQGNSYEQYF
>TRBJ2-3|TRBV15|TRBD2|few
TGTGCCACCAGCAGAGATCTGGCTAGCGGATACACAGATACGCAGTATTTT
CATSRDLASGYTDTQYF
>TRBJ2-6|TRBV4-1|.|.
TGCGCCAGCAGCCAAGAGACGGATTACGCTGGGGCCAACGTCCTGACTTTC
CASSQETDYAGANVLTF
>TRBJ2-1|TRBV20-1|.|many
TGCAGTGCTACCGGGCCGCCCCCCTTGGATGAGCAGTTCTTC
CSATGPPPLDEQFF
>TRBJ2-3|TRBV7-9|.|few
TGTGCCAGCAGCTCCCCCAAGGAGCCTAGCTGGGCAGATACGCAGTATTTT
CASSSPKEPSWADTQYF
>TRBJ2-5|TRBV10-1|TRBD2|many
TGCGCCAGCTCTAGCGGGGACCAAGAGACCCAGTACTTC
CASSSGDQETQYF
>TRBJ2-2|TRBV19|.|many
TGTGCCAGTACCCCAAGAGCCGGGGAGCTGTTTTTT
CASTPRAGELFF
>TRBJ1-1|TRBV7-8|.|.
TGTGCCAGCAGCTCTTGGACATTTTGGGACACTGAAGCTTTCTTT
CASSSWTFWDTEAFF